The T cell receptor beta chain under discussion was sequenced for a study of blood T cell repertoires in COVID-19. The germline gives CDR1 SGHAT, CDR2 FQNNGV. With V trimmed by 2 bases and J by 3 bases, 7 bases remained unmatched. The CDR3 spans 16 residues. Here immunoSEQ multiplex PCR was the method, and the copy in TCRdb shows in-frame clones only, minus some. The sample records fewer than 350,000 clones, 70% to 90% being singletons. Patients in Seattle were enrolled during active infection, then followed longitudinally. The sequenced sample was peripheral blood. The chain recombines TRBV11-2 with TRBJ2-1, with 7 bases that match TRBD1. This sequence was found in a woman in her twenties or thirties with COVID-19, enrolled during active disease. The CDR3 region is CASSLFPRQGYNEQFF. The CDR3 region has the DNA TGTGCCAGCAGCTTATTTCCTCGACAGGGCTACAATGAGCAGTTCTTC.